The clone carrying this T cell receptor beta chain was found a few times. Its specificity is not known. This record comes from a study of T cells in Graves' hyperthyroidism and ophthalmopathy. The study's findings and limits: Appearing also in blood were most of the thyroid clonotypes expanded above 0.001.

The CDR3 contains 14 residues. Germline V gene data show CDR1 as MRHNA and CDR2 as SNTAGT. V lost 8 bases to trimming and J lost 3 bases; unmatched junction nucleotides: 7. Exclusion criteria comprised uncontrolled infection, other autoimmune disease, pregnancy or lactation. Every diagnosis used clinical symptoms, serum thyroxine and TRAb, thyroid ultrasound and orbital computed tomography. What was amplified from RNA transcripts were TCR beta CDR3 regions. HTBI primers were the set used in a first-round RT-PCR of the TCR CDR3. TCRdb processed the multiplex PCR reads anew with MiXCR; each CDR3 protein has one entry. The sample records some 740,000 distinct CDR3 sequences, about 15% being singletons.

The sample was blood. This clonotype originated in a young woman with Graves' hyperthyroidism. The chain joins TRBV6-4 to TRBJ1-1; 9 bases fit TRBD1. CDR3 DNA sequence: TGTGCCAGCCTACAGGGGGCCAAGGACACTGAAGCTTTCTTT. As protein: CASLQGAKDTEAFF.